A single sample gave rise to the 30 T cell receptor beta chains below, sequenced in a study of brain T cells in children with intractable seizures. Sequencing used immunoSEQ multiplex PCR; TCRdb keeps in-frame clones, though not all of them. The table records some 64,000 clones, 95% to 96% of them present only once. The sample here was peripheral blood, taken at surgery. The receptors come from a boy under two years old with focal cortical dysplasia and intractable seizures.

This clone was found once. This chain uses TRBV10-3 with TRBJ2-7; TRBD2 matches at 9 bases. Germline trimming cut 3 bases from V and 5 bases from J; bases unmatched to any gene: 5. Germline CDR1 is ENHRY and CDR2 is SYGVKD. The CDR3 is made up of 14 amino acids. The CDR3 here is CAISDGRGGDEQYF. CDR3 nucleotides: TGTGCCATCAGTGACGGGCGGGGGGGTGACGAGCAGTACTTC.

This CDR3 reads CAISANSLSGANVLTF. CDR3 DNA sequence: TGTGCCATCAGTGCTAACAGCCTTTCTGGGGCCAACGTCCTGACTTTC. The chain employs TRBV10-3 and TRBJ2-6, with no clear D. This CDR3 region has 16 residues. The V and J ends lost 4 bases and 1 base respectively, with 11 bases between them. Germline values: CDR1 ENHRY, CDR2 SYGVKD.

The chain is built from TRBV11-2 and TRBJ2-1, with unresolved D. CDR1 and CDR2 (germline): SGHAT, FQNNGV. This CDR3 comprises 13 residues. The V end was cut by 5 bases, the J end by 9 bases, with 14 bases between. This chain's CDR3 is CASSHGLVREQFF. The CDR3 bases are TGTGCCAGCAGCCACGGCTTGGTTCGTGAGCAGTTCTTC.

The CDR3 DNA follows: TGCGCCAGCAGCTTCGCTTTTACAGTTACTACCGGGGAGCTGTTTTTT. Encoded protein: CASSFAFTVTTGELFF. V and J are TRBV5-1 and TRBJ2-2; no clear D. The CDR3 is 16 amino acids. Germline V lookup: CDR1 SGHRS, CDR2 YFSETQ. V lost 2 bases and J 5 bases, leaving 16 bases between the germline ends.

The chain recombines TRBV7-6 with TRBJ2-3; D is possibly TRBD2 (6 bases). The CDR3 runs to 16 residues. Germline V gene lookup returns CDR1 SGHVS and CDR2 FNYEAQ. V dropped 6 bases and J dropped 4 bases, with 20 bases sitting between them. The CDR3: CASRRDPQTSPDTQYF. The CDR3 region has the DNA TGTGCCAGCAGGCGGGACCCACAAACCTCCCCAGATACGCAGTATTTT.

The gene calls are TRBV6-1 and TRBJ2-2; 9 nucleotides agree with TRBD2. CDR1 MNHNS and CDR2 SASEGT come from the germline V gene. CDR3 size: 17 residues. The ends lost 4 bases at V and 6 bases at J; junction bases unmatched: 12. The CDR3 region is CASSAPGLAFFAGELFF. CDR3 coding DNA: TGTGCCAGCAGTGCCCCGGGACTAGCTTTTTTCGCCGGGGAGCTGTTTTTT.

The count of this clone is one. The gene calls are TRBV12-3 or TRBV12-4 and TRBJ1-1; D uncertain. This CDR3 contains 11 residues. The V and J ends lost 3 bases and 11 bases respectively, with 10 bases between them. CDR3 in DNA: TGTGCCAGCAGTTTTTCTGGAGATGCTTTCTTT. Translated: CASSFSGDAFF.

The V and J genes are TRBV19 and TRBJ1-4; TRBD1 aligns across 8 bases. V dropped 7 bases and J dropped 6; count of bases not matched to a gene: 7. The CDR3 totals 14 residues. The germline V gene encodes CDR1 LNHDA and CDR2 SQIVND (reference sequence). The CDR3 spells CASTRQGKDEKLFF. The CDR3 bases are TGTGCCAGTACCAGACAGGGGAAAGATGAAAAACTGTTTTTT.

This chain connects TRBV15 to TRBJ2-7; 8 bases fit TRBD2. The length of the CDR3 is 14 residues. V dropped 5 bases and J dropped 2; count of bases not matched to a gene: 5. Germline CDR1 LNHNV, CDR2 YYDKDF (reference sequence). The CDR3 DNA is TGTGCCACCAGCGAGAGCGGGGGCACCTACGAGCAGTACTTC. Residues: CATSESGGTYEQYF.

The DNA of the CDR3 is TGTGCCAGCAGCTATAGGTCGGGGTGGGACACAGATACGCAGTATTTT. Its translation: CASSYRSGWDTDTQYF. This chain links TRBV6-6 with TRBJ2-3; perhaps TRBD2 as D (5 bases). V gave up 6 bases and J gave up 2 bases, with 18 bases separating them. The CDR3 length is 16 residues. The germline gives CDR1 MNHNY, CDR2 SVGAGI (reference sequence).

The gene calls are TRBV6-5 and TRBJ2-2; 7 bases are a match to TRBD2. The CDR3 extends over 14 amino acids. CDR1 is MNHEY, CDR2 SVGAGI, per germline. The ends lost 2 bases at V and 6 bases at J; junction bases unmatched: 3. CDR3: CASSYEAGPGELFF. CDR3 bases: TGTGCCAGCAGTTACGAAGCGGGACCCGGGGAGCTGTTTTTT.

The chain links TRBV7-2 to TRBJ2-7; weak D call: TRBD1 (6 bases). Trimming took 4 bases from V and 2 from J, leaving 9 bases between them. Germline CDR1 SGHTA, CDR2 FQGNSA. The CDR3 is 13 residues long. CDR3 DNA: TGTGCCAGCAGCTCCCGGGACACCTACGAGCAGTACTTC. Protein sequence: CASSSRDTYEQYF.

J is TRBJ2-2 and V is TRBV5-1; 12 bases match TRBD2. Germline lookup yields CDR1 SGHRS and CDR2 YFSETQ. The CDR3 runs to 20 residues. Losses at the gene ends were 0 bases for V and 1 base for J; bases not matched to a gene: 10. CDR3 region: CASSLDRLAGVPWNTGELFF. CDR3 sequence (DNA): TGCGCCAGCAGCTTGGATCGACTAGCGGGAGTCCCGTGGAACACCGGGGAGCTGTTTTTT.

The genes are TRBV7-6 and TRBJ1-5; 7 nucleotides line up with TRBD1. The trim removed 5 bases at V and 7 bases at J, leaving 8 bases unmatched. This CDR3 is 14 amino acids long. Germline lookup yields CDR1 SGHVS and CDR2 FNYEAQ. The CDR3 region has the DNA TGTGCCAGCAGCACTGGACAGGTGGGCCAGCCCCAGCATTTT. It is translated as CASSTGQVGQPQHF.

The V and J genes are TRBV6-1 and TRBJ2-7, with TRBD2 matching 12 bases. The length of the CDR3 is 20 residues. The germline V gene has CDR1 MNHNS and CDR2 SASEGT. V dropped 1 base and J dropped 7; count of bases not matched to a gene: 20. The CDR3 here is CASSEVGQGASGRARREQYF. The DNA of the CDR3 is TGTGCCAGCAGTGAAGTAGGACAGGGAGCTAGCGGGAGGGCCAGGCGAGAGCAGTACTTC.

V and J are TRBV27 and TRBJ2-7; unclear D gene. The germline gives CDR1 MNHEY, CDR2 SMNVEV (reference sequence). The CDR3 runs 15 residues. V was shortened by 3 bases and J by 2 bases, with 14 bases between the two germline ends. CDR3 DNA sequence: TGTGCCAGCAGTTTGATTGGTGTACAGCCCTACGAGCAGTACTTC. This encodes CASSLIGVQPYEQYF.

This clone was counted once. The chain's CDR3 is CASSGDSWDSPLHF. The CDR3 bases are TGTGCCAGCAGTGGGGACTCGTGGGATTCACCCCTCCACTTT. The V call is TRBV6-2 or TRBV6-3, the J call TRBJ1-6, with a weak D call TRBD1 (5 bases). The CDR3 length is 14 residues. CDR1 is MNHEY and CDR2 is SVGEGT in the germline V gene. Trimming pared 5 bases from V and 8 bases from J, leaving 13 bases between.

This clone appeared once. This chain uses TRBV18 with TRBJ2-3; the D is unclear. There are 12 residues in the CDR3. Germline CDR1 KGHSH, CDR2 LQKENI. V lost 2 bases to trimming and J lost 4 bases, with 4 bases between them. The CDR3 DNA sequence: TGTGCCAGCTCACCAGCCGCAGATACGCAGTATTTT. Translation gives CASSPAADTQYF.

The gene calls are TRBV5-1 and TRBJ2-1; TRBD2 agrees at 8 bases. The junction had 2 bases not matched to a gene; V was cut back by 3 bases and J by 0 bases. There are 15 residues in the CDR3. Germline V gene lookup returns CDR1 SGHRS and CDR2 YFSETQ. CDR3 sequence reads: CASSSSGGSYNEQFF. In nucleotides, the CDR3 is TGCGCCAGCAGCTCCAGCGGGGGCTCCTACAATGAGCAGTTCTTC.

The chain recombines TRBV5-6 with TRBJ2-7; 9 positions match TRBD1. J gave up 0 bases and V 4 bases, and 11 bases lay outside the gene matches. Germline V CDR1 and CDR2: SGHDT, YYEEEE. This CDR3 is 17 amino acids long. The CDR3 bases are TGTGCCAGCAGCCTCGGGACAGGGCGCCAAGCCTCCTACGAGCAGTACTTC. This translates into CASSLGTGRQASYEQYF.

J is TRBJ1-5 and V is TRBV24-1; no clear D. V lost 5 bases and J 2 bases, leaving 9 bases between the germline ends. CDR1 is KGHDR and CDR2 is SFDVKD in the germline V gene. This CDR3 contains 14 residues. The CDR3 nucleotides read TGTGCCACCAGTGGAAAGGGAGGCAATCAGCCCCAGCATTTT. It encodes CATSGKGGNQPQHF.

The gene calls are TRBV9 and TRBJ2-7; no clear D. The V end was cut by 0 bases, the J end by 6 bases, with 19 bases between. The CDR3 is 16 amino acids. Per the germline V gene, CDR1 is SGDLS and CDR2 is YYNGEE. The CDR3 nucleotides are TGTGCCAGCAGCGTAGGCAGCCCGGACCCTAACTCCGAGCAGTACTTC. Translating it yields CASSVGSPDPNSEQYF. The whole variable domain, filled in from reference TRBV9 and TRBJ2-7, reads DSGVTQTPKHLITATGQRVTLRCSPRSGDLSVYWYQQSLDQGLQFLIQYYNGEERAKGNILERFSAQQFPDLHSELNLSSLELGDSALYFCASSVGSPDPNSEQYFGPGTRLTVT.

On this clone itself: This CDR3 is also generated by other DNA sequences in the sample. The gene calls are TRBV5-5 and TRBJ1-2; tentative D call: TRBD1 (5 bases). Germline CDR1 and CDR2: SGHKS and YYEKEE (reference sequence). This CDR3 region has 15 residues. The V end lost 0 bases, the J end lost 2 bases, and 11 bases lay between the germline ends. CDR3 amino acids: CASSLAGGVNYGYTF. The CDR3 DNA follows: TGTGCCAGCAGCTTGGCCGGGGGGGTAAACTATGGCTACACCTTC.

V usage is TRBV19 and J usage is TRBJ1-2; D call uncertain. CDR3 size: 14 residues. Per the germline V gene, CDR1 is LNHDA and CDR2 is SQIVND (reference sequence). V lost 1 base to trimming and J lost 2 bases, with 8 bases between them. CDR3 amino acids: CASSIGGSNYGYTF. CDR3 DNA sequence: TGTGCCAGTAGTATAGGAGGAAGCAACTATGGCTACACCTTC.

Turning to this clone: A junction boundary mismatches the germline segment, possibly from a read error. V is TRBV29-1 and J is TRBJ2-3; 7 bases line up with TRBD1. In germline, CDR1 is SQVTM, CDR2 ANQGSEA. The CDR3 loop spans 14 amino acids. The CDR3 sequence is CSVEGGLSTDTQYF. CDR3 DNA: TGCAGCGTCGAAGGGGGCTTAAGCACAGATACGCAGTATTTT.

The chain recombines TRBV19 with TRBJ1-5; 9 bases are shared with TRBD1. CDR1 and CDR2 (germline): LNHDA, SQIVND (reference sequence). V lost 3 bases to trimming and J lost 7 bases; unmatched junction nucleotides: 7. There are 15 residues in the CDR3. The CDR3 DNA reads TGTGCCAGTAGTATGCCTACAGGGGGCGGGCAGCCCCAGCATTTT. Protein product: CASSMPTGGGQPQHF.

This clone has only one observation. This chain connects TRBV6-5 to TRBJ2-7, with D possibly matching TRBD1 (7 bases). The V end lost 8 bases, the J end lost 2 bases, and 16 bases lay between the germline ends. Germline CDR1 MNHEY, CDR2 SVGAGI. The CDR3 runs to 14 residues. The CDR3 is CASGRIDRAYEQYF. Here the CDR3 DNA reads TGTGCCAGCGGGAGGATCGACAGGGCCTACGAGCAGTACTTC.

A single count supports this clone. The rearrangement uses TRBV7-9 and TRBJ2-3; tentative D call: TRBD2 (6 bases). V was pared by 4 bases and J by 8 bases, with 7 bases between. The CDR3 spans 11 residues. Germline V lookup: CDR1 SEHNR, CDR2 FQNEAQ (reference sequence). The CDR3 coding sequence is TGTGCCAGCAGCTCCGGGGGTACGCAGTATTTT. Translating gives CASSSGGTQYF.

The V call is TRBV10-2, the J call TRBJ2-1, with 9 positions matching TRBD2. The germline V gene encodes CDR1 WSHSY and CDR2 SAAADI. V trimming: 0 bases; J trimming: 4 bases; junction bases outside the gene matches: 13. The CDR3 has 19 amino acids. The CDR3 coding sequence is TGCGCCAGCAGTGAGTCCTGGCTATCTAGCGGGACTAATTACAATGAGCAGTTCTTC. This codes for CASSESWLSSGTNYNEQFF.

V gene TRBV12-3 or TRBV12-4 combines with J gene TRBJ2-2; D gene unclear. The length of the CDR3 is 12 residues. V lost 5 bases, J lost 6 bases, and 7 bases lay in between. Written as DNA, the CDR3 is TGTGCCAGCAGTAGTTGGCCCGGGGAGCTGTTTTTT. It is translated as CASSSWPGELFF.